This T cell receptor beta chain was captured by sequencing in a study of CD8+ T cells in alopecia areata (dated by TCRdb to 2017 to 2018). Concerning the study at large: The treated patients took part in an open-label pilot trial in which moderate-to-severe alopecia areata was treated with oral tofacitinib at 5 to 10 mg twice daily. Scalp clonality was compared among normal scalp (n=4), patchy alopecia areata scalp (n=8), and alopecia totalis/universalis scalp (n=8). RNA was extracted with the PAXgene miRNA kit for fixed scalp, the miRNeasy kit for PBMCs, and the RNeasy kit for mouse skin. For the treated patients, the SALT score, which quantifies what percentage of scalp surface area is affected, served as the measure of disease severity. Patients received tofacitinib for 6 to 18 months and were then followed off drug for 6 months to check for delayed response and recurrence. Amplification of TCRbeta CDR3 regions was done by immunoSEQ multiplex PCR using 35 Vbeta forward primers and 13 Jbeta reverse primers. In both human patients and the C3H/HeJ mouse model, the study applied high-throughput TCRbeta sequencing to look at T cell clonal expansion in alopecia areata. Scalp tissue and sorted CD4+ and CD8+ peripheral blood T cells from patchy and totalis/universalis alopecia areata patients and from healthy controls were covered by human TCRbeta sequencing. Patients on tofacitinib were biopsied at baseline and after 4 and 24 weeks of treatment, and several of the patients also had a later scalp biopsy. Broad study findings and their caveats: During tofacitinib treatment, many expanded lesional clones remained in scalp and blood, and this persistence may partly explain relapse after treatment is stopped. Lesional scalp, especially in alopecia totalis/universalis, showed higher clonality and more expanded CD8+ clones than normal scalp, suggesting antigenic drive. Resident alphabeta T cells in normal human skin are also sequenced, complicating scalp TCR repertoire analysis, unlike mouse skin dominated by gammadelta T cells. Shared TCR sequences between patients were less evident than in mice, which may be partly attributable to HLA diversity in the patient population. With tofacitinib, both scalp clonality and the number of expanded CD8+ clones among the top 100 scalp clones went down significantly. Because the treated cohort was small and had just a single nonresponder, larger studies are needed to establish links between baseline CD8+ expansion and response.

Preparation of the library involved the immunoSEQ multiplex PCR assay. For TCR sequencing, RNA was extracted from every sample and reverse transcribed into cDNA to serve as template. SuperScript III was used to make first-strand cDNA, primed with a 2:1 mix of oligo-dT and random hexamers. Amplification bias was assessed with a synthetic immune receptor repertoire, and residual bias was removed computationally. The authors' analysis ran thus. Raw reads were preprocessed for error removal, and CDR3 was defined according to IMGT conventions as running from the conserved cysteine to phenylalanine. Clonality was calculated as 1 minus Shannon entropy normalized by log2 of the number of productive unique TCRs. Whether each scalp clone was CD4 or CD8 was inferred by checking scalp TCRbeta sequences against the CD4 and CD8 repertoires from sorted blood. Here the immuneACCESS table is served through TCRdb, limited to in-frame sequences with V and J called. Missing clones are a known gap in these copies; in checked studies unresolved V genes cover under half, and the rest lacks a known reason. V, J and clone size are those of that table, while D and trimming were read from the DNA. This sample has around 200,000 clones in its table, and about three fifths of those were observed once. Jointly, the top ten make up over 9.5% of the sample.

This clone was observed a handful of times. What this receptor recognizes is not known. Base qualities are not provided; no much larger clone lies one nucleotide away. The germline V gene sets CDR1 to KGHSH and CDR2 to LQKENI. V drops 2 bases and J drops 1 base, leaving 0 bases in between. The CDR3 goes from the cysteine to the phenylalanine over 13 residues. Solely the CDR3 DNA is kept, with 39 bases framed from the first base. In the paper's terms, the time point label means: roughly 24 weeks on oral tofacitinib. Reading the label with the study, this specimen's treatment or condition is: oral pan-JAK inhibitor, 5-10 mg twice daily. Lesional scalp punch biopsies and peripheral blood were collected from alopecia areata patients. PBMCs were separated by density centrifugation and stained for CD3, CD4 and CD8, after which CD4+ and CD8+ T cells were sorted on a FACSAria.

The material was CD8+ T cells sorted from blood, obtained at week 24, from a patient treated with tofacitinib. This sequence was found in a human donor with alopecia areata. The chain couples TRBV18 to TRBJ2-6; there is no confident call for the D gene. Read as DNA, the sequence is TGTGCCAGCTCACCATCTGGGGCCAACGTCCTGACTTTC. It translates to CASSPSGANVLTF.